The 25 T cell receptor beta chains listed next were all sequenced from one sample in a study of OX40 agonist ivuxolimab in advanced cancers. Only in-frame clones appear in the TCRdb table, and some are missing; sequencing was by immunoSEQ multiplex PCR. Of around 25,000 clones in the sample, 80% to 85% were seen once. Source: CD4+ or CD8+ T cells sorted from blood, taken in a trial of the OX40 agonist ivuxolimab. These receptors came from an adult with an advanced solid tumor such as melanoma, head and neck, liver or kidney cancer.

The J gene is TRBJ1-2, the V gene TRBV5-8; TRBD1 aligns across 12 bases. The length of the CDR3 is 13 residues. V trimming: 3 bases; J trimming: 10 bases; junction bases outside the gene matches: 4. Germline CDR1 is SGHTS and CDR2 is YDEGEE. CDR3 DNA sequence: TGTGCCAGCAGCTGGGACAGGGGGCAAGTCTACACCTTC. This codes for CASSWDRGQVYTF.

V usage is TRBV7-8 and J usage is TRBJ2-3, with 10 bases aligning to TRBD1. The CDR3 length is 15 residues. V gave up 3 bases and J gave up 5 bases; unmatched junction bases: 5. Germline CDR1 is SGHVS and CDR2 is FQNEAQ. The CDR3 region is CASSFPGQGKDTQYF. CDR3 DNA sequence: TGTGCCAGCAGCTTCCCGGGACAGGGGAAAGATACGCAGTATTTT.

The CDR3 coding sequence is TGCGCCAGCAGTGAGAATCCGGTTGGTCTAGCGGATTCAGATACGCAGTATTTT. Protein: CASSENPVGLADSDTQYF. The chain employs TRBV10-1 and TRBJ2-3; 7 nucleotides match TRBD2. After removal of 2 bases from V and 4 bases from J, the junction contained 15 bases not matched to a gene. The CDR3 spans 18 residues. Germline CDR1 is WNHNN and CDR2 is SYGVQD (reference sequence).

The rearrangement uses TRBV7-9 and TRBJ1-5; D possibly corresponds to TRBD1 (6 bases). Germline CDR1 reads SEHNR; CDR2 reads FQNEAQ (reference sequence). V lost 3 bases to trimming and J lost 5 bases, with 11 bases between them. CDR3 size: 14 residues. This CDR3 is CASSFWDTDQPQHF. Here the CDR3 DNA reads TGTGCCAGCAGCTTTTGGGACACAGATCAGCCCCAGCATTTT.

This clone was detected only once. DNA of the CDR3: TGTGCCAGCAGCTCCAGGGGAGGCGGTAGGTACGAGCAGTACTTC. Protein sequence: CASSSRGGGRYEQYF. This chain connects TRBV13 to TRBJ2-7, with D possibly being TRBD1 or TRBD2 (6 bases each). CDR1 PRHDT and CDR2 FYEKMQ come from the germline V gene (reference sequence). There are 15 residues in the CDR3. Trimming removed 4 bases at V and 4 bases at J, with 17 bases between. The full variable domain, its missing parts supplied by reference TRBV13 and TRBJ2-7, is AAGVIQSPRHLIKEKRETATLKCYPIPRHDTVYWYQQGPGQDPQFLISFYEKMQSDKGSIPDRFSAQQFSDYHSELNMSSLELGDSALYFCASSSRGGGRYEQYFGPGTRLTVT.

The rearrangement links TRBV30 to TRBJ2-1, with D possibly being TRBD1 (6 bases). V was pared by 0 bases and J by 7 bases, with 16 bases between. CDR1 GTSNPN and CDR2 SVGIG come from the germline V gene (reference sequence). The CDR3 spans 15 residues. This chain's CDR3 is CAWSVPQGSKNEQFF. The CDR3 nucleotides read TGTGCCTGGAGTGTACCGCAGGGGAGTAAGAATGAGCAGTTCTTC.

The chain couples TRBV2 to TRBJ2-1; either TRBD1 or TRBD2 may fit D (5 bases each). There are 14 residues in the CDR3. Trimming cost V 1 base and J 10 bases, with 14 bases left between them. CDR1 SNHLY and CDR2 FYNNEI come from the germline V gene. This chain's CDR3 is CASSEDRGAGEQFF. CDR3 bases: TGTGCCAGCAGTGAAGACCGAGGGGCTGGAGAGCAGTTCTTC.

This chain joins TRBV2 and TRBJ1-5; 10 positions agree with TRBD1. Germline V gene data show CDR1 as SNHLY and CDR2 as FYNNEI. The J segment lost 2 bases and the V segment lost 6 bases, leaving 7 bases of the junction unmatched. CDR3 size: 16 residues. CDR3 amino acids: CASSRDRGSGNQPQHF. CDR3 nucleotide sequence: TGTGCCAGCAGCAGGGACAGGGGTTCGGGCAATCAGCCCCAGCATTTT.

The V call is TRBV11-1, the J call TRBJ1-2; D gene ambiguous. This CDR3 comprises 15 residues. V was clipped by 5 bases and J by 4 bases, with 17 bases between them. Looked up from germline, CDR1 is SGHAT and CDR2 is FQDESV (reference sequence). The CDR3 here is CASSPMTGPSYGYTF. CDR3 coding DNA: TGTGCCAGCAGCCCCATGACCGGGCCCTCCTATGGCTACACCTTC.

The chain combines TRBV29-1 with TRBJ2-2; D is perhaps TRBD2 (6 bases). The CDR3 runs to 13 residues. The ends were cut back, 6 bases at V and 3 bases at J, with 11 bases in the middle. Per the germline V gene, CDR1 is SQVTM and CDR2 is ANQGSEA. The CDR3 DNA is TGCAGCGTAAGTCGCGGGGACACCGGGGAGCTGTTTTTT. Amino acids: CSVSRGDTGELFF.

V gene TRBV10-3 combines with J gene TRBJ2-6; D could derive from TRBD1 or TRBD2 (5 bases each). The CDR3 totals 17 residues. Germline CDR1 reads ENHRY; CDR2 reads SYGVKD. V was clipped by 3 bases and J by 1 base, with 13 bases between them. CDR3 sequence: CAISDPGSGSGANVLTF. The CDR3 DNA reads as TGTGCCATCAGTGATCCAGGGTCGGGGTCTGGGGCCAACGTCCTGACTTTC.

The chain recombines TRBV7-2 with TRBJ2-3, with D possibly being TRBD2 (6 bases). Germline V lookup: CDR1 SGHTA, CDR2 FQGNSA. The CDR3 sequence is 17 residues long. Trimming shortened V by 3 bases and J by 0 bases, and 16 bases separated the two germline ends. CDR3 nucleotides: TGTGCCAGCAGCTTCCGGAGGGCCCGTACTAGCACAGATACGCAGTATTTT. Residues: CASSFRRARTSTDTQYF.

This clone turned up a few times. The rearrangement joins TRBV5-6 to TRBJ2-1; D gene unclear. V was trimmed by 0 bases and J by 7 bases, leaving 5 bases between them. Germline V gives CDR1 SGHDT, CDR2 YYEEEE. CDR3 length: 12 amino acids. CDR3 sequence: CASSLDWNEQFF. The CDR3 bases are TGTGCCAGCAGCTTGGACTGGAATGAGCAGTTCTTC.

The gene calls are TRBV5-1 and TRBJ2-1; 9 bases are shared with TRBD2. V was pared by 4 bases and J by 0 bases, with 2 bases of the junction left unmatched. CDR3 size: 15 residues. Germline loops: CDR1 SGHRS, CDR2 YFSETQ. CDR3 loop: CASSHSGSSYNEQFF. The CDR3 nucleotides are TGCGCCAGCAGCCATAGCGGGAGCTCCTACAATGAGCAGTTCTTC.

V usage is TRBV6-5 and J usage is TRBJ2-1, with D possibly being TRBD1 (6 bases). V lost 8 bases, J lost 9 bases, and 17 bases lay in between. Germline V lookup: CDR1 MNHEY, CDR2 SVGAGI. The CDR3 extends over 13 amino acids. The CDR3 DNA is TGTGCCAGCTCCCGGCCACAGGGCCGTGAGCAGTTCTTC. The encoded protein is CASSRPQGREQFF.

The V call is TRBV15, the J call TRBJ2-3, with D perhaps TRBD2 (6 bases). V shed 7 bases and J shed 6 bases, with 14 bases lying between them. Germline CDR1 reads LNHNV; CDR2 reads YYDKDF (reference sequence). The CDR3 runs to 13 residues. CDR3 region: CATMAGFRDTQYF. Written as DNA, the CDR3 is TGTGCCACCATGGCGGGGTTCAGGGATACGCAGTATTTT.

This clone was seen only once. DNA for the CDR3: TGTGCCTGGAGAGTTACCACCTACGAGCAGTACTTC. This encodes CAWRVTTYEQYF. This rearrangement joins TRBV30 to TRBJ2-7; D call uncertain. Germline lookup yields CDR1 GTSNPN and CDR2 SVGIG (reference sequence). V lost 3 bases to trimming and J lost 2 bases, with 8 bases between them. The CDR3 loop spans 12 amino acids.

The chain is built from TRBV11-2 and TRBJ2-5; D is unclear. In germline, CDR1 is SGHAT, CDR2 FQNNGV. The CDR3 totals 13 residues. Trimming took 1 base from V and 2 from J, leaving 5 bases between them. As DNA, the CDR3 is TGTGCCAGCAGCTTAGTGGGACAAGAGACCCAGTACTTC. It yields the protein CASSLVGQETQYF.

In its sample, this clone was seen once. The CDR3: CASSLVTSGTDTQYF. The CDR3 bases are TGCGCCAGCAGCTTGGTTACTAGCGGGACAGATACGCAGTATTTT. The chain is built from TRBV5-1 and TRBJ2-3; 9 bases agree with TRBD2. The CDR3 spans 15 residues. The V segment lost 0 bases and the J segment 3 bases; nucleotides outside the gene matches: 2. Per germline, CDR1 SGHRS and CDR2 YFSETQ. The full variable domain, rest sourced from reference TRBV5-1 and TRBJ2-3, is KAGVTQTPRYLIKTRGQQVTLSCSPISGHRSVSWYQQTPGQGLQFLFEYFSETQRNKGNFPGRFSGRQFSNSRSEMNVSTLELGDSALYLCASSLVTSGTDTQYFGPGTRLTVL.

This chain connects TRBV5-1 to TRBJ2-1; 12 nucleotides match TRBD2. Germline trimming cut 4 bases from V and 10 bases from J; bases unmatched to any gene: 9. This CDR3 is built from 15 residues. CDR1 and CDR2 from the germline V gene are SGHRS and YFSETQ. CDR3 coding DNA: TGCGCCAGCAGCCCCTCTAGCGGGAGGGCCCTCGAGCAGTTCTTC. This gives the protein CASSPSSGRALEQFF.

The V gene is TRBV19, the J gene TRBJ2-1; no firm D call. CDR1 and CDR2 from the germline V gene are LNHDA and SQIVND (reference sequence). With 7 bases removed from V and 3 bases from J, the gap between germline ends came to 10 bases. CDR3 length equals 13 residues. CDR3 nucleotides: TGTGCCAGTAAACACTACAGCTACAATGAGCAGTTCTTC. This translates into CASKHYSYNEQFF.

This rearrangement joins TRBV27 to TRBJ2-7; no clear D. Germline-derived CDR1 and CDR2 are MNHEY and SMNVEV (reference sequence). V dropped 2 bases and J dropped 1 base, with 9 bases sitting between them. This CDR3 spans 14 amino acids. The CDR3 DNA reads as TGTGCCAGCAGTTTAAACTACCTGTCCTACGAGCAGTACTTC. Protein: CASSLNYLSYEQYF.

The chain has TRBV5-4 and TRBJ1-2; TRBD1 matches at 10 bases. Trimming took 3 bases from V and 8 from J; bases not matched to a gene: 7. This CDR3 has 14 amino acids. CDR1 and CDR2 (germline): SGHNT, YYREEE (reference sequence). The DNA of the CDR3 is TGTGCCAGCAGCTGGGACAGGGGTGAGAGGGGCTACACCTTC. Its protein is CASSWDRGERGYTF.

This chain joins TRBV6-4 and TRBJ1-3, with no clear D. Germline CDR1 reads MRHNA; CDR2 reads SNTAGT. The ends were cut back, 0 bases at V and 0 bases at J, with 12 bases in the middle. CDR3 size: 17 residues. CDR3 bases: TGTGCCAGCAGTGACTCGGGTAGGGAGACCTCTGGAAACACCATATATTTT. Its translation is CASSDSGRETSGNTIYF.

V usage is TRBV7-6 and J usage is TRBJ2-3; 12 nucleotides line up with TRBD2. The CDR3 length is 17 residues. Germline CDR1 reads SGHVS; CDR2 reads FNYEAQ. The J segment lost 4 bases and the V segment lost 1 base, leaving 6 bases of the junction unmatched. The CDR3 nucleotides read TGTGCCAGCAGCTTAGAGGCGGGACTAGCGGGCCCAGATACGCAGTATTTT. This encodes CASSLEAGLAGPDTQYF.